This entry lists 5 T cell receptor beta chains sequenced from one sample in a study of Tregs in tolerant kidney transplant recipients. Generated by immunoSEQ multiplex PCR, the TCRdb table keeps only in-frame clones and is missing some. The profile shows roughly 250,000 clones, roughly 84% of them singletons. The sequenced sample was CD4+ T cells from blood. The source is a human donor in good health.

This clone was observed a single time. The chain couples TRBV5-1 to TRBJ2-4, with D maybe TRBD2 (6 bases). In germline, CDR1 is SGHRS, CDR2 YFSETQ. Between the trimmed V and J ends, which lost 4 bases and 2 bases, there was a span of 16 bases. The CDR3 has 16 amino acids. CDR3 loop: CASSPSGGDPKNIQYF. The CDR3 DNA reads TGCGCCAGCAGCCCCTCCGGGGGAGATCCCAAAAACATTCAGTACTTC.

Remarks on this clone: Other nucleotide sequences from this sample produce the same CDR3. The genes are TRBV20-1 and TRBJ2-1; D gene uncertain. V gave up 3 bases and J gave up 4 bases, with 4 bases separating them. Germline V gene sequence: CDR1 DFQATT, CDR2 SNEGSKA (reference sequence). The length of the CDR3 is 11 residues. The DNA for the CDR3 is TGCAGTGCTAGGGTATACAATGAGCAGTTCTTC. This gives the protein CSARVYNEQFF.

The chain links TRBV5-8 to TRBJ1-2; no clear D gene. The CDR3 length is 12 residues. V was clipped by 4 bases and J by 4 bases, with 8 bases between them. CDR1 and CDR2 (germline): SGHTS, YDEGEE. CDR3 region: CASSGRGYGYTF. CDR3 in DNA: TGTGCCAGCAGCGGCCGGGGCTATGGCTACACCTTC.

V gene TRBV15 combines with J gene TRBJ1-1, with no clear D. CDR1 and CDR2 from the germline V gene are LNHNV and YYDKDF (reference sequence). Trimming took 0 bases from V and 10 from J, leaving 9 bases between them. The CDR3 runs to 12 residues. CDR3 bases: TGTGCCACCAGCAGAGATTCGGGAGGAGCTTTCTTT. Its translation: CATSRDSGGAFF. The full variable domain, rest sourced from reference TRBV15 and TRBJ1-1, is DAMVIQNPRYQVTQFGKPVTLSCSQTLNHNVMYWYQQKSSQAPKLLFHYYDKDFNNEADTPDNFQSRRPNTSFCFLDIRSPGLGDTAMYLCATSRDSGGAFFGQGTRLTVV.

J is TRBJ1-1 and V is TRBV6-4; D not resolved. V was cut by 4 bases and J by 1 base, with 10 bases left in between. Germline V CDR1 and CDR2: MRHNA, SNTAGT. The CDR3 is 14 amino acids. CDR3 sequence (DNA): TGTGCCAGCAGTGTAAATGGCCAGAACACTGAAGCTTTCTTT. Translated, it gives CASSVNGQNTEAFF.